Listed below are T cell receptor beta chains from one sample, sequenced in a study of blood T cells in healthy people across ages. TCRdb ran MiXCR on the 5' RACE reads and lists one entry per CDR3 protein. The sample includes more than 750,000 distinct CDR3 sequences, about 28% of them seen just once. The data also belong to a second study, concerning T cells of mothers and their children.

Sample: blood. The source is a woman between 35 and 50 years old in good health. CDR3s include the opening cysteine and the closing phenylalanine or tryptophan.

J gene	V gene	CDR3 protein
TRBJ2-7	TRBV20-1	CSAPRTVPYEQYF
TRBJ2-7	TRBV28	CASSLPPGQQYF
TRBJ1-1	TRBV4-3	CASSLFIGGGTEAFF
TRBJ1-5	TRBV18	CASRTGRNQPQHF
TRBJ2-2	TRBV2	CASRGHAGELFF
TRBJ1-5	TRBV24-1	CATSDWDTDQPQHF
TRBJ2-5	TRBV27	CASSSAVYRANFQEAQYF
TRBJ2-2	TRBV5-5	CASSPVELFF
TRBJ2-7	TRBV4-1	CASSQEGFGGYEQYF
TRBJ2-3	TRBV2	CASVRGRTDTQYF
TRBJ2-1	TRBV20-1	CSARRGGYEQFF
TRBJ2-3	TRBV12-3/TRBV12-4	CASSFLAGRADTQYF
TRBJ1-1	TRBV28	CASSIHLRGKDTEAFF
TRBJ2-5	TRBV5-6	CASSSEGGTQYF
TRBJ1-5	TRBV20-1	CSARDHSGRQPQHF
TRBJ1-2	TRBV12-3/TRBV12-4	CASSLDRGFTF
TRBJ2-3	TRBV28	CAGHGHRGRGADTQYF
TRBJ1-6	TRBV5-1	CASSLGPDRGDSPLHF
TRBJ2-1	TRBV7-2	CASSSSSGGHNEQFF
TRBJ2-5	TRBV4-1	CASSQDGTAQETQYF
TRBJ2-7	TRBV2	CASSGTSGSYEQYF
TRBJ1-5	TRBV9	CAGSYDLGQPQHF
TRBJ2-6	TRBV3-1	CASADELMSSGANVLTF
TRBJ1-1	TRBV20-1	CSAPSRLMNTEAFF
TRBJ2-1	TRBV20-1	CSARAGTSSYNEQFF
NA	TRBV7-2	CASSFRQGPPKNIQYF
TRBJ2-5	TRBV30	CAWSAAPLAGGKETQYF
TRBJ2-1	TRBV28	CASSFPVSGGDYNEQFF
TRBJ2-1	TRBV24-1	CATSDSQTGDEQFF
TRBJ2-3	TRBV20-1	CSASRGLAGGGGTDTQYF
TRBJ2-7	TRBV27	CASSDPGTGFYEQYF
TRBJ2-1	TRBV7-2	CASSLPIVQYNEQFF